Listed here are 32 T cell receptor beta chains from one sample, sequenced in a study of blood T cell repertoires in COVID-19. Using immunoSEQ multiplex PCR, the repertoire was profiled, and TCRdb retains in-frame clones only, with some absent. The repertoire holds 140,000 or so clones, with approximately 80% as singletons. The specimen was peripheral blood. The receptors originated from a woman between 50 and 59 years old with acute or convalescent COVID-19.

The DNA for the CDR3 is TGTGCCAGCAGTGAATGGGGTGGAGGGGGCAATGGCTACACCTTC. Protein sequence: CASSEWGGGGNGYTF. The chain joins TRBV25-1 to TRBJ1-2; the match to TRBD1 covers 7 bases. V lost 1 base and J lost 6; bases outside the gene matches: 8. From germline, CDR1 is MGHDK and CDR2 SYGVNS. There are 15 residues in the CDR3.

The CDR3 bases are TGTGCCAGCAGCTCCGCGTCTAGCGGGGGCTCCGGGGAGCTGTTTTTT. Its protein product is CASSSASSGGSGELFF. The chain is built from TRBV5-4 and TRBJ2-2; 10 nucleotides agree with TRBD2. The junction had 8 bases not matched to a gene; V was cut back by 3 bases and J by 6 bases. The CDR3 loop spans 16 amino acids. Germline assignment: CDR1 SGHNT and CDR2 YYREEE (reference sequence).

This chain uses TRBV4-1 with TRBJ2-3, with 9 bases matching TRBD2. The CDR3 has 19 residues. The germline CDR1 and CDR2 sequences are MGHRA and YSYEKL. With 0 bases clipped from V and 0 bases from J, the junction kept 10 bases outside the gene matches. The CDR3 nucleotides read TGCGCCAGCAGCCAAGATCCCCCCCATCTAGCGGGGAGCACAGATACGCAGTATTTT. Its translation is CASSQDPPHLAGSTDTQYF.

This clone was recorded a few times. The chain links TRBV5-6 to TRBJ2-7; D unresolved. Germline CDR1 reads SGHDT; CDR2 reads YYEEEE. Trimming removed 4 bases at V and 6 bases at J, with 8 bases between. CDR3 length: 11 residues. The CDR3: CASSLSSEQYF. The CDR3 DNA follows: TGTGCCAGCAGCCTCTCTAGCGAGCAGTACTTC.

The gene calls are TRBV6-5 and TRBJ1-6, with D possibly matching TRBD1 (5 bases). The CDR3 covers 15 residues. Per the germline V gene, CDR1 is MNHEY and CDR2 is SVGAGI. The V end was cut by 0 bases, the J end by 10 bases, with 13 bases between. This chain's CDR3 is CASSYSSQGGSPLHF. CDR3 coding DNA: TGTGCCAGCAGTTACTCGAGTCAGGGTGGGTCACCCCTCCACTTT.

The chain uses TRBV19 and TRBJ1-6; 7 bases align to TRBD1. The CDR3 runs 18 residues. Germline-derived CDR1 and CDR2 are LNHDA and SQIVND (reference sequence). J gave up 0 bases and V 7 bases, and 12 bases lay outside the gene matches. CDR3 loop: CASTSLQGGTSYNSPLHF. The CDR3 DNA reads TGTGCCAGTACCTCTCTGCAGGGGGGCACCTCCTATAATTCACCCCTCCACTTT.

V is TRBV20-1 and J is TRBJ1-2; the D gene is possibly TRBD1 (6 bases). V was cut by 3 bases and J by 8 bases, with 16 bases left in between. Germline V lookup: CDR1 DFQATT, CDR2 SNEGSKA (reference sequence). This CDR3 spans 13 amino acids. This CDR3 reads CSASTAGVGGYTF. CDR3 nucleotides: TGCAGTGCTAGTACGGCAGGGGTCGGCGGCTACACCTTC.

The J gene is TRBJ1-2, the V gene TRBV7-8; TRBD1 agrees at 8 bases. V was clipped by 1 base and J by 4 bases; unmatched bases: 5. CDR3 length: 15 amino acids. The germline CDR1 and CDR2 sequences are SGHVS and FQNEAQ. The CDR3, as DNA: TGTGCCAGCAGCTTAGTCAGGGGGCAGAGCTATGGCTACACCTTC. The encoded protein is CASSLVRGQSYGYTF.

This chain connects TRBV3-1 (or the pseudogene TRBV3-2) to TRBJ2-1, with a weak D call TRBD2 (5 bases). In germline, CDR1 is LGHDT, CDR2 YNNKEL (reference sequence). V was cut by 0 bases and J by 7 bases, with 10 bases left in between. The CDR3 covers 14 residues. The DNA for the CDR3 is TGTGCCAGCAGCCAAGAGGCTAGCAAGAATGAGCAGTTCTTC. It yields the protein CASSQEASKNEQFF.

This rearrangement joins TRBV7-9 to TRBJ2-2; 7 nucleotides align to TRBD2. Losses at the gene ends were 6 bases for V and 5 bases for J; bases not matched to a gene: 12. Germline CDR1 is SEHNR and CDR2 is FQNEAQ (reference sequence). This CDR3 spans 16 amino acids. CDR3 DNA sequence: TGTGCCAGCAGTGTTCTAGCGGCCTTATGGACCGGGGAGCTGTTTTTT. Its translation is CASSVLAALWTGELFF.

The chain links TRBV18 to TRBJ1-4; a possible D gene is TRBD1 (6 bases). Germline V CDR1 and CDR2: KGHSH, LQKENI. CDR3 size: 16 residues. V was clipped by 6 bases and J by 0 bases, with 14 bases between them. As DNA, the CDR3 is TGTGCCAGCTCCAAGGACAGAATTGCAACTAATGAAAAACTGTTTTTT. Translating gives CASSKDRIATNEKLFF.

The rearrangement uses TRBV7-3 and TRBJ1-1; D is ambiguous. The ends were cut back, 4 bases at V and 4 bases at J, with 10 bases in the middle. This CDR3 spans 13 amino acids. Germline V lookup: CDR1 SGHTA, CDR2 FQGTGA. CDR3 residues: CASSSLEGTEAFF. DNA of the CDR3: TGTGCCAGCAGCTCACTAGAGGGCACTGAAGCTTTCTTT.

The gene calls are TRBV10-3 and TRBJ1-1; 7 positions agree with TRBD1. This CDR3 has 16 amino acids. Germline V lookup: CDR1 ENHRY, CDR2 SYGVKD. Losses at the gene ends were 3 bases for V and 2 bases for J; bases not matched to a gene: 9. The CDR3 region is CAISDPSGTVNTEAFF. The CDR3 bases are TGTGCCATCAGTGACCCTTCCGGGACAGTAAACACTGAAGCTTTCTTT.

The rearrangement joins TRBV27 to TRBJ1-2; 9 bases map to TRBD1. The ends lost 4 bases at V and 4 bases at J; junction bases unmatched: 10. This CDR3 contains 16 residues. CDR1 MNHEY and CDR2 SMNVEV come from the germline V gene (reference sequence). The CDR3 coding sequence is TGTGCCAGCAGTTCCCACCGACAGGGGGGGTTCTATGGCTACACCTTC. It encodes CASSSHRQGGFYGYTF.

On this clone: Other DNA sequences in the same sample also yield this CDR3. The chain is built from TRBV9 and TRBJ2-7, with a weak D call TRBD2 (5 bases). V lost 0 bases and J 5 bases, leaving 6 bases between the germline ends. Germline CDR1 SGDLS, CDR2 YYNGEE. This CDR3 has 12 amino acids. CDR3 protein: CASSVGGNEQYF. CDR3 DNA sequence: TGTGCCAGCAGCGTAGGAGGGAACGAGCAGTACTTC.

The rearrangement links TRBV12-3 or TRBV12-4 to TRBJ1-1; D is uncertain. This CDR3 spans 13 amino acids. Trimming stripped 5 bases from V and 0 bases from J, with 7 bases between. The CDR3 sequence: CASSATVNTEAFF. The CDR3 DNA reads TGTGCCAGCAGTGCAACAGTGAACACTGAAGCTTTCTTT.

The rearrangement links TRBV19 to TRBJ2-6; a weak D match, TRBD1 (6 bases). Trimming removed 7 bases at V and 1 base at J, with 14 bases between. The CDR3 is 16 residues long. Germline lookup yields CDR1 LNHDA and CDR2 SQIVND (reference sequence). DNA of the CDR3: TGTGCCAGTATCCTGACAGGTCGATCTGGGGCCAACGTCCTGACTTTC. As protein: CASILTGRSGANVLTF.

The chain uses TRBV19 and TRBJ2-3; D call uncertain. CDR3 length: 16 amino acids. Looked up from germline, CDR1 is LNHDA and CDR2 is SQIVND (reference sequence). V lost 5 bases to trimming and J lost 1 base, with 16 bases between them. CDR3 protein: CASSSRLLSGTDTQYF. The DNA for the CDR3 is TGTGCCAGTAGTTCCCGACTGCTCTCAGGCACAGATACGCAGTATTTT.

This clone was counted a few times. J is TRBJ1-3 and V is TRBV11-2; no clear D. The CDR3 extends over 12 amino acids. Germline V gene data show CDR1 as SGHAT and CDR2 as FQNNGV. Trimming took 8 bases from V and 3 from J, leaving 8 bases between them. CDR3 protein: CASFQNGNTIYF. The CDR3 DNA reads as TGTGCCAGCTTTCAAAATGGAAACACCATATATTTT.

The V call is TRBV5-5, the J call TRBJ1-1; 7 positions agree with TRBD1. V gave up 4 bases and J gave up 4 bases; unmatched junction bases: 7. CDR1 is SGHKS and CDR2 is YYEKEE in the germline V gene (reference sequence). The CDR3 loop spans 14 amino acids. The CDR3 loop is CASSRDRQGTEAFF. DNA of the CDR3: TGTGCCAGCAGCCGGGACAGACAGGGCACTGAAGCTTTCTTT.

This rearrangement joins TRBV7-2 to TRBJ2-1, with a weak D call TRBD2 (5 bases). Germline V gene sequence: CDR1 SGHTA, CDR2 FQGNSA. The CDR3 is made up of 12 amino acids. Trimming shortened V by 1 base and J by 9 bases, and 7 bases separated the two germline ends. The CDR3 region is CASSLVEGEQFF. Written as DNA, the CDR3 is TGTGCCAGCAGCTTAGTAGAGGGTGAGCAGTTCTTC. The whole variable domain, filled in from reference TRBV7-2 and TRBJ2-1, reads GAGVSQSPSNKVTEKGKDVELRCDPISGHTALYWYRQSLGQGLEFLIYFQGNSAPDKSGLPSDRFSAERTGGSVSTLTIQRTQQEDSAVYLCASSLVEGEQFFGPGTRLTVL.

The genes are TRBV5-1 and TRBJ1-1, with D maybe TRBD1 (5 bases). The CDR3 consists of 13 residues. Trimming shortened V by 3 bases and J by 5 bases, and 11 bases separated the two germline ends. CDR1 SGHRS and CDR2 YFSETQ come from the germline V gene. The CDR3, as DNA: TGCGCCAGCAGCTCCCAGGGTCGGACTGAAGCTTTCTTT. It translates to CASSSQGRTEAFF.

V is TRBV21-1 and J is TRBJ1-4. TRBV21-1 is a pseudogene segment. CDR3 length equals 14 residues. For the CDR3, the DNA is TGTGCCAGCAGACCTAGCGAGGATCTCTTAAAACTGTTTTTT. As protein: CASRPSEDLLKLFF.

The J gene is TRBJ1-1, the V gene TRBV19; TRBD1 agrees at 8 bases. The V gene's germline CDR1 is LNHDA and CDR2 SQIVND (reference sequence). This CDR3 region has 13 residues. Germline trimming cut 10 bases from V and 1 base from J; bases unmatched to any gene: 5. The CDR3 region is CATGQAGNTEAFF. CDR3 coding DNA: TGTGCCACGGGACAGGCAGGGAACACTGAAGCTTTCTTT. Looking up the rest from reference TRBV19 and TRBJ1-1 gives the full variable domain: DGGITQSPKYLFRKEGQNVTLSCEQNLNHDAMYWYRQDPGQGLRLIYYSQIVNDFQKGDIAEGYSVSREKKESFPLTVTSAQKNPTAFYLCATGQAGNTEAFFGQGTRLTVV.

CDR3 DNA: TGTGCCAGCAGCCAAGGTGGCAGAGTCAGGCATGGCTACACCTTC. Its protein product is CASSQGGRVRHGYTF. This chain links TRBV3-1 (or the pseudogene TRBV3-2) with TRBJ1-2; no definite D call. CDR3 length: 15 amino acids. Germline V gene sequence: CDR1 LGHDT, CDR2 YNNKEL (reference sequence). The V gene lost 1 base and the J gene lost 6 bases, with 15 bases spanning the gap.

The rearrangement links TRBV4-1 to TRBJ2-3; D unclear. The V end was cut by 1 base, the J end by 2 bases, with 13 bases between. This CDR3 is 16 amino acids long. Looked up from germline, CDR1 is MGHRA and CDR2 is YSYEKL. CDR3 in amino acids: CASSQGPAIATDTQYF. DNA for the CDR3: TGCGCCAGCAGCCAAGGGCCTGCCATCGCCACAGATACGCAGTATTTT.

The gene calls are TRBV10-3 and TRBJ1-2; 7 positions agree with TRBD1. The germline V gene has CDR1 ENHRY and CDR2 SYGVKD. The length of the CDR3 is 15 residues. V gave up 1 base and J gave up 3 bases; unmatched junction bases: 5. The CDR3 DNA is TGTGCCATCAGTGAGTGGCGACAGGGTGACTATGGCTACACCTTC. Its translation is CAISEWRQGDYGYTF.

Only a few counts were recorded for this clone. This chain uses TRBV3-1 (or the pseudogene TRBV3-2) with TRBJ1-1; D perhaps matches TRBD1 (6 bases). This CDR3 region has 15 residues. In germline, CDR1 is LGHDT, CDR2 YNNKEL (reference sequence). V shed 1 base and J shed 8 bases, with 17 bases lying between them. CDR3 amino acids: CASSQAIDRFVEAFF. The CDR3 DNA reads TGTGCCAGCAGCCAAGCTATTGACAGGTTTGTGGAAGCTTTCTTT.

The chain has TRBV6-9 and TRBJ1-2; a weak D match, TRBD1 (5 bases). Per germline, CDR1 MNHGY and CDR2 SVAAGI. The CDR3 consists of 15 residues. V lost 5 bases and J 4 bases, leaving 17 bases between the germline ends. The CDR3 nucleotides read TGTGCCAGCAGTCTCGTCCGGGGGAAGGCCTATGGCTACACCTTC. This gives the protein CASSLVRGKAYGYTF.

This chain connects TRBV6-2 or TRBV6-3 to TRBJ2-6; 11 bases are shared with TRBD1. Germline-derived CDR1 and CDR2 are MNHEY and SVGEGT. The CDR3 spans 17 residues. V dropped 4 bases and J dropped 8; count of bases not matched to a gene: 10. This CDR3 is CASSSWTGGYLSNVLTF. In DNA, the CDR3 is TGTGCCAGCAGTTCCTGGACAGGGGGCTATCTTTCCAACGTCCTGACTTTC.

In nucleotides, the CDR3 is TGTGCCAGCAGTCGGGACGGGACAGGGTTGGTACCTACCTACGAGCAGTACTTC. It encodes CASSRDGTGLVPTYEQYF. The V call is TRBV6-2 or TRBV6-3, the J call TRBJ2-7, with 9 bases fitting TRBD1. The CDR3 is 18 amino acids. Germline V gives CDR1 MNHEY, CDR2 SVGEGT. The trim removed 5 bases at V and 2 bases at J, leaving 16 bases unmatched.

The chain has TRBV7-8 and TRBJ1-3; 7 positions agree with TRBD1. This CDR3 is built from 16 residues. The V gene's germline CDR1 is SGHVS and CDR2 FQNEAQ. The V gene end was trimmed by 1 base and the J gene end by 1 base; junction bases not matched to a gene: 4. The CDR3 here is CASSLGDSRSGNTIYF. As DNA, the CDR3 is TGTGCCAGCAGCTTAGGGGACAGCCGGTCTGGAAACACCATATATTTT.